The 14 T cell receptor beta chains in this list originate from one sample, sequenced in a study of technical replicates of blood from a handful of donors. Sequenced by immunoSEQ multiplex PCR; TCRdb stores in-frame clones only, minus some. The data show 50,000 or so clones, approximately 90% seen once. The sample taken for sequencing was PBMCs. The source is a human donor in good health. Some clones in this sample may be carry-over from other donors' samples.

V and J are TRBV7-2 and TRBJ1-2; no firm D call. The germline V gene has CDR1 SGHTA and CDR2 FQGNSA. Trimming pared 2 bases from V and 8 bases from J, leaving 9 bases between. The CDR3 is 12 residues long. This CDR3 reads CASSLSEAGYTF. CDR3 bases: TGTGCCAGCAGCTTATCGGAGGCAGGCTACACCTTC.

For the CDR3, the DNA is TGTGCCAGCAGTCGGGACAGGGGAATCACTGAAGCTTTCTTT. Translation gives CASSRDRGITEAFF. The chain links TRBV6-5 to TRBJ1-1, with 10 bases lining up with TRBD1. Per germline, CDR1 MNHEY and CDR2 SVGAGI. The CDR3 has 14 residues. V shed 5 bases, J shed 4 bases, and the junction held 4 bases outside the gene matches.

This clone was recorded only once. The chain joins TRBV28 to TRBJ1-5; 7 bases match TRBD1. V lost 3 bases to trimming and J lost 4 bases; unmatched junction nucleotides: 3. The CDR3 sequence is 14 residues long. Germline V gene data show CDR1 as MDHEN and CDR2 as SYDVKM. The CDR3 bases are TGTGCCAGCAGTTTGACAGGGAAGAATCAGCCCCAGCATTTT. Translated: CASSLTGKNQPQHF.

The chain joins TRBV7-2 to TRBJ1-5, with D unclear. The CDR3 is 15 amino acids. Trimming cost V 1 base and J 2 bases, with 9 bases left between them. The germline CDR1 and CDR2 sequences are SGHTA and FQGNSA. The CDR3 nucleotides read TGTGCCAGCAGCTTAGGCGATTCGGGCAATCAGCCCCAGCATTTT. Protein sequence: CASSLGDSGNQPQHF. The variable domain in full, completed from reference TRBV7-2 and TRBJ1-5, reads GAGVSQSPSNKVTEKGKDVELRCDPISGHTALYWYRQSLGQGLEFLIYFQGNSAPDKSGLPSDRFSAERTGGSVSTLTIQRTQQEDSAVYLCASSLGDSGNQPQHFGDGTRLSIL.

This clone was recorded a few times. This chain joins TRBV10-3 and TRBJ1-5, with 7 bases lining up with TRBD1. The V and J ends lost 2 bases and 2 bases, in that order; junction bases with no gene match: 0. The germline V gene has CDR1 ENHRY and CDR2 SYGVKD. CDR3 length: 14 residues. The CDR3 is CAISETGGNQPQHF. The CDR3 region has the DNA TGTGCCATCAGTGAGACAGGGGGCAATCAGCCCCAGCATTTT.

The CDR3 is CASSHPDTETQYF. CDR3 coding DNA: TGCGCCAGCAGCCACCCGGACACTGAGACCCAGTACTTC. The chain recombines TRBV4-1 with TRBJ2-5; perhaps TRBD1 as D (5 bases). V was clipped by 3 bases and J by 5 bases, with 10 bases between them. Germline-derived CDR1 and CDR2 are MGHRA and YSYEKL. This CDR3 has 13 residues.

The chain uses TRBV7-7 and TRBJ2-5, with 14 positions matching TRBD2. After removal of 4 bases from V and 8 bases from J, the junction contained 6 bases not matched to a gene. CDR3 length: 15 residues. Germline CDR1 SSHAT, CDR2 FNYEAQ (reference sequence). CDR3: CASSSGLAGAGTQYF. In DNA form, the CDR3 reads TGTGCCAGCAGCTCGGGACTAGCGGGGGCAGGAACCCAGTACTTC.

J is TRBJ1-3 and V is TRBV4-3, with 7 bases matching TRBD1. Losses at the gene ends were 3 bases for V and 4 bases for J; bases not matched to a gene: 6. Germline CDR1 is LGHNA and CDR2 is YSLEER. The CDR3 length is 15 residues. The CDR3 region has the DNA TGCGCCAGCAGCCAGGAAACAGGGGTCGGAAACACCATATATTTT. Translated: CASSQETGVGNTIYF.

The rearrangement uses TRBV4-3 and TRBJ2-7, with TRBD2 matching 7 bases. Germline V gene sequence: CDR1 LGHNA, CDR2 YSLEER. With 1 base clipped from V and 0 bases from J, the junction kept 9 bases outside the gene matches. The CDR3 covers 17 residues. CDR3 region: CASSQVYWGGSSYEQYF. The DNA of the CDR3 is TGCGCCAGCAGCCAAGTATATTGGGGCGGGAGCTCCTACGAGCAGTACTTC.

This clone is a singleton in its sample. The chain has TRBV7-2 and TRBJ2-5, with 8 bases aligning to TRBD1. Trimming removed 5 bases from V and 5 bases from J; junction bases left unmatched: 7. The CDR3 is 14 residues long. The germline V gene has CDR1 SGHTA and CDR2 FQGNSA. The CDR3 loop is CASSRRTGLETQYF. The CDR3 region has the DNA TGTGCCAGCAGCAGGAGGACAGGGTTGGAGACCCAGTACTTC.

This clone has just one count. The V and J genes are TRBV5-1 and TRBJ2-5; weak D call: TRBD2 (6 bases). CDR3 length: 14 residues. CDR1 SGHRS and CDR2 YFSETQ come from the germline V gene. V dropped 0 bases and J dropped 2 bases, with 8 bases sitting between them. In DNA, the CDR3 is TGCGCCAGCAGCTTGGGGCGGGGTCAAGAGACCCAGTACTTC. Protein: CASSLGRGQETQYF.

This sequence joins TRBV30 and TRBJ2-5; no definite D call. This CDR3 has 13 amino acids. CDR1 is GTSNPN and CDR2 is SVGIG in the germline V gene (reference sequence). V shed 4 bases and J shed 5 bases, with 14 bases lying between them. CDR3 in amino acids: CAWNEPGLETQYF. CDR3 in DNA: TGTGCCTGGAACGAGCCGGGTCTGGAGACCCAGTACTTC.

The rearrangement joins TRBV7-9 to TRBJ1-3; TRBD1 is a possible D gene (6 bases). The CDR3 covers 15 residues. Germline-derived CDR1 and CDR2 are SEHNR and FQNEAQ (reference sequence). Trimming cost V 5 bases and J 3 bases, with 14 bases left between them. For the CDR3, the DNA is TGTGCCAGCAGCCGGGCGGGGGGCCTTGGAAACACCATATATTTT. Protein: CASSRAGGLGNTIYF.

The chain couples TRBV7-8 to TRBJ1-3, with 9 nucleotides matching TRBD1. Germline V gene lookup returns CDR1 SGHVS and CDR2 FQNEAQ. The ends lost 6 bases at V and 2 bases at J; junction bases unmatched: 17. The CDR3 covers 19 residues. The CDR3 coding sequence is TGTGCCAGCAGTCAATTCCCACCGGGACAGGGCATTGCTGGAAACACCATATATTTT. Protein: CASSQFPPGQGIAGNTIYF. Complete variable domain (other parts from reference TRBV7-8 and TRBJ1-3): GAGVSQSPRYKVAKRGQDVALRCDPISGHVSLFWYQQALGQGPEFLTYFQNEAQLDKSGLPSDRFFAERPEGSVSTLKIQRTQQEDSAVYLCASSQFPPGQGIAGNTIYFGEGSWLTVV.